Shown below are 22 T cell receptor beta chains from a single sample sequenced in a study of blood T cell repertoires in COVID-19. Clones were read by immunoSEQ multiplex PCR, and TCRdb kept only the in-frame ones, dropping some. The sample has about 160,000 clones, approximately 95% seen once; the top ten hold 2%. Sequenced material: peripheral blood. These receptor sequences come from a woman aged 60 to 75 with COVID-19, enrolled during active disease.

Turning to this clone: The junction departs from germline at one end; a sequencing error may be responsible. The chain carries TRBV7-9 and TRBJ1-2; TRBD1 might be the D (5 bases). The CDR3 is made up of 16 amino acids. Germline lookup yields CDR1 SEHNR and CDR2 FQNEAQ (reference sequence). CDR3 in DNA: TGTGCCAGCAGCTTAGGAGGCGCAGGCGGGGACTATCGCTACACCTTC. Encoded protein: CASSLGGAGGDYRYTF.

The chain uses TRBV21-1 and TRBJ1-2; the table gives TRBD1 as D, unverified against the DNA. TRBV21-1 is marked as a pseudogene. The CDR3 runs to 15 residues. The CDR3 loop reads CASSPRTGPNYGYTF. DNA for the CDR3: TGTGCCAGCAGCCCTCGGACAGGGCCTAACTATGGCTACACCTTC.

V gene TRBV4-1 combines with J gene TRBJ1-2, with 7 bases that match TRBD1. The CDR3 sequence is 16 residues long. Trimming at V came to 0 bases and at J to 8 bases, leaving 12 bases not matched to a gene. Germline CDR1 MGHRA, CDR2 YSYEKL. For the CDR3, the DNA is TGCGCCAGCAGCCAAGAAAGGGACAGCAAATTCGCGGGCTACACCTTC. Residues: CASSQERDSKFAGYTF.

The V and J genes are TRBV19 and TRBJ2-3, with 9 bases that match TRBD2. The V segment lost 6 bases and the J segment 5 bases; nucleotides outside the gene matches: 9. Germline values: CDR1 LNHDA, CDR2 SQIVND (reference sequence). CDR3 length: 15 amino acids. CDR3 region: CASRRSSGVRDTQYF. CDR3 in DNA: TGTGCCAGTAGGCGATCTAGCGGGGTTAGAGATACGCAGTATTTT.

This chain connects TRBV10-3 to TRBJ1-6, with 11 bases aligning to TRBD1. CDR1 is ENHRY, CDR2 SYGVKD, per germline. The CDR3 has 14 amino acids. V shed 4 bases, J shed 8 bases, and the junction held 1 base outside the gene matches. The CDR3 DNA sequence: TGTGCCATCAGTGGGGGACAGGGGGATTCACCCCTCCACTTT. Translating it yields CAISGGQGDSPLHF.

This chain uses TRBV9 with TRBJ1-2, with D perhaps TRBD1 (5 bases). Trimming cost V 1 base and J 9 bases, with 13 bases left between them. CDR3 length equals 13 residues. Per germline, CDR1 SGDLS and CDR2 YYNGEE. CDR3 residues: CASSVRGLPCYTF. The CDR3 bases are TGTGCCAGCAGCGTAAGGGGACTCCCGTGCTACACCTTC. Complete variable domain (other parts from reference TRBV9 and TRBJ1-2): DSGVTQTPKHLITATGQRVTLRCSPRSGDLSVYWYQQSLDQGLQFLIQYYNGEERAKGNILERFSAQQFPDLHSELNLSSLELGDSALYFCASSVRGLPCYTFGSGTRLTVV.

The V call is TRBV5-6, the J call TRBJ2-2; weak D call: TRBD1 (6 bases). The CDR3 is made up of 16 amino acids. Looked up from germline, CDR1 is SGHDT and CDR2 is YYEEEE. The germline V and J ends were trimmed by 0 bases and 0 bases, with 9 bases remaining between them. The CDR3 reads CASSLGGPANTGELFF. DNA of the CDR3: TGTGCCAGCAGCTTGGGGGGGCCCGCGAACACCGGGGAGCTGTTTTTT. The variable domain in full, completed from reference TRBV5-6 and TRBJ2-2, reads DAGVTQSPTHLIKTRGQQVTLRCSPKSGHDTVSWYQQALGQGPQFIFQYYEEEERQRGNFPDRFSGHQFPNYSSELNVNALLLGDSALYLCASSLGGPANTGELFFGEGSRLTVL.

J is TRBJ1-1 and V is TRBV11-2; the D gene is possibly TRBD1 (5 bases). The CDR3 has 14 amino acids. Trimming took off 2 bases at V and 3 bases at J, with 10 bases between the two ends. CDR1 and CDR2 from the germline V gene are SGHAT and FQNNGV. CDR3 sequence (DNA): TGTGCCAGCAGCTTACAGGGTGTAGACACTGAAGCTTTCTTT. This translates into CASSLQGVDTEAFF.

The rearrangement links TRBV5-4 to TRBJ2-1; D is possibly TRBD2 (6 bases). Trimming took off 2 bases at V and 4 bases at J, with 7 bases between the two ends. The CDR3 is 13 amino acids. Germline V gene data show CDR1 as SGHNT and CDR2 as YYREEE (reference sequence). The CDR3 nucleotides read TGTGCCAGCAGCTTCGCGGGGTACAATGAGCAGTTCTTC. Amino acids: CASSFAGYNEQFF.

For the CDR3, the DNA is TGTGCCAGCAGCGAGGCCCCAGGGGAAAAACTGTTTTTT. Encoded protein: CASSEAPGEKLFF. This chain connects TRBV6-5 to TRBJ1-4, with D perhaps TRBD1 (5 bases). This CDR3 contains 13 residues. Trimming pared 6 bases from V and 8 bases from J, leaving 13 bases between. CDR1 and CDR2 from the germline V gene are MNHEY and SVGAGI.

Concerning this clone: Germline is not matched at one junction end, which may reflect a read error. The chain employs TRBV18 and TRBJ1-1; D is unclear. The CDR3 totals 16 residues. Germline values: CDR1 KGHSH, CDR2 LQKENI. The CDR3 region is CASSPVREGMKTEAFF. In nucleotides, the CDR3 is TGTGCCAGCTCACCAGTTCGGGAGGGTATGAAGACTGAAGCTTTCTTT.

This clone showed up just a few times. The chain couples TRBV7-2 to TRBJ1-6, with a weak D call TRBD1 (6 bases). Deletions cut 5 bases from V and 7 bases from J, with 9 bases between. The CDR3 spans 13 residues. Germline V gene sequence: CDR1 SGHTA, CDR2 FQGNSA. The CDR3 DNA is TGTGCCAGCAGCCCAGACAGGAATTCACCCCTCCACTTT. Translated, it gives CASSPDRNSPLHF.

The gene calls are TRBV6-6 and TRBJ2-3; 12 bases align to TRBD2. Germline CDR1 MNHNY, CDR2 SVGAGI (reference sequence). The CDR3 extends over 16 amino acids. Trimming took 7 bases from V and 3 from J; bases not matched to a gene: 8. The CDR3: CASKASGGEITDTQYF. In DNA form, the CDR3 reads TGTGCCAGCAAGGCTAGCGGGGGGGAAATTACAGATACGCAGTATTTT.

The chain carries TRBV2 and TRBJ2-7; no firm D call. Trimming pared 4 bases from V and 6 bases from J, leaving 4 bases between. This CDR3 is 10 amino acids long. Germline V gene lookup returns CDR1 SNHLY and CDR2 FYNNEI. CDR3 DNA: TGTGCCAGCAGTGCAGGCGAGCAGTACTTC. This sequence encodes CASSAGEQYF.

V usage is TRBV19 and J usage is TRBJ1-1; possibly TRBD1 for D (5 bases). V lost 4 bases and J 0 bases, leaving 12 bases between the germline ends. Germline V gene lookup returns CDR1 LNHDA and CDR2 SQIVND (reference sequence). The CDR3 spans 15 residues. The DNA for the CDR3 is TGTGCCAGTAGTAGGGGGGGTTCCCTGAACACTGAAGCTTTCTTT. Protein sequence: CASSRGGSLNTEAFF.

The sample holds a few counts of this clone. The chain has TRBV6-5 and TRBJ1-2; 7 bases fit TRBD1. Germline CDR1 reads MNHEY; CDR2 reads SVGAGI. With 4 bases clipped from V and 2 bases from J, the junction kept 4 bases outside the gene matches. The CDR3 consists of 14 residues. The DNA of the CDR3 is TGTGCCAGCAGTTCAGGGGGGTCCAACTATGGCTACACCTTC. It is translated as CASSSGGSNYGYTF.

The chain has TRBV19 and TRBJ1-2, with D tentatively TRBD1 (5 bases). The CDR3 is made up of 15 amino acids. Germline V gene lookup returns CDR1 LNHDA and CDR2 SQIVND (reference sequence). V was cut by 5 bases and J by 1 base, with 14 bases left in between. The CDR3 coding sequence is TGTGCCAGTAGTCCAGGGCAGGGCTTTAACTATGGCTACACCTTC. Translated: CASSPGQGFNYGYTF.

This clone was counted a single time. The V and J genes are TRBV6-5 and TRBJ1-5, with D possibly matching TRBD1 (5 bases). Germline V gene lookup returns CDR1 MNHEY and CDR2 SVGAGI. CDR3 size: 16 residues. V was clipped by 4 bases and J by 3 bases, with 16 bases between them. The DNA of the CDR3 is TGTGCCAGCAGTTCGCGGGACCCGCTAATCAATCAGCCCCAGCATTTT. Encoded protein: CASSSRDPLINQPQHF.

The chain carries TRBV7-9 and TRBJ1-4; D unclear. V was trimmed by 6 bases and J by 3 bases, leaving 11 bases between them. CDR1 and CDR2 from the germline V gene are SEHNR and FQNEAQ (reference sequence). This CDR3 is built from 14 residues. The CDR3, as DNA: TGTGCCAGCAGACAGTCCGAACCTAATGAAAAACTGTTTTTT. Protein: CASRQSEPNEKLFF.

This chain connects TRBV5-6 to TRBJ1-2; D is undetermined. Germline V gene sequence: CDR1 SGHDT, CDR2 YYEEEE. V lost 2 bases, J lost 0 bases, and 8 bases lay in between. The CDR3 sequence is 14 residues long. CDR3 in amino acids: CASSFPGTNYGYTF. CDR3 nucleotide sequence: TGTGCCAGCAGCTTCCCGGGGACTAACTATGGCTACACCTTC.

This clone appeared once. The rearrangement uses TRBV6-6 and TRBJ1-4; a weak D match, TRBD1 (6 bases). The length of the CDR3 is 15 residues. Germline values: CDR1 MNHNY, CDR2 SVGAGI (reference sequence). V lost 6 bases and J lost 7, with 18 bases in between. Written as DNA, the CDR3 is TGTGCCAGCAGCCGGGGGGGCGGCGTCCTTGAAAAACTGTTTTTT. It yields the protein CASSRGGGVLEKLFF.

This chain's CDR3 is CASSEAPHPGQGLYEQYF. In nucleotides, the CDR3 is TGTGCCAGCAGTGAAGCGCCTCACCCTGGACAGGGACTCTACGAGCAGTACTTC. The chain is built from TRBV6-1 and TRBJ2-7; 8 nucleotides line up with TRBD1. The CDR3 loop spans 18 amino acids. Germline loops: CDR1 MNHNS, CDR2 SASEGT. Trimming took 0 bases from V and 3 from J; bases not matched to a gene: 13.